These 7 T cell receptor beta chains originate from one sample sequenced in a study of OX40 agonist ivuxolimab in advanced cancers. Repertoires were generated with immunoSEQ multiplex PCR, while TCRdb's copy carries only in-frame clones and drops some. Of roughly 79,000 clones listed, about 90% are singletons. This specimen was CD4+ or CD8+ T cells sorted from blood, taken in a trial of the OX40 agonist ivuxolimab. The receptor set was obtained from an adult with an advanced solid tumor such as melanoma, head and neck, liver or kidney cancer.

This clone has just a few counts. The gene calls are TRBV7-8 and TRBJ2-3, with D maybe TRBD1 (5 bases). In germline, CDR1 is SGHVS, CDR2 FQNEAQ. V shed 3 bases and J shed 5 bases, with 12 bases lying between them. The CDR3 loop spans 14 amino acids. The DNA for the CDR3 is TGTGCCAGCAGCTTCGACAGCTTTATAGATACGCAGTATTTT. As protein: CASSFDSFIDTQYF.

The CDR3 sequence is CASRQGPSGAEQYF. The CDR3 DNA is TGCGCCAGCAGACAGGGGCCTTCGGGCGCCGAGCAGTACTTC. V usage is TRBV5-1 and J usage is TRBJ2-7; 7 nucleotides match TRBD1. This CDR3 has 14 residues. With V trimmed by 5 bases and J by 6 bases, 11 bases remained unmatched. The germline V gene encodes CDR1 SGHRS and CDR2 YFSETQ.

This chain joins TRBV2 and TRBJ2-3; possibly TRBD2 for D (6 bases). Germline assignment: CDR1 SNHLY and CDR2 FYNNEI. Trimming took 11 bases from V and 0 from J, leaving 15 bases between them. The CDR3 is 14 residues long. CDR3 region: CAVQRALSTDTQYF. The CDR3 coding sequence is TGTGCCGTCCAGCGGGCCCTCAGCACAGATACGCAGTATTTT.

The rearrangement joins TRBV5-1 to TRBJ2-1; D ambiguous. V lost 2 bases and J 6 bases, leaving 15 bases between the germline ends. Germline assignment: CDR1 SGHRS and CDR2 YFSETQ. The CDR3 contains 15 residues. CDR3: CASSLTLGSANEQFF. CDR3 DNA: TGCGCCAGCAGCTTAACCCTCGGATCGGCCAATGAGCAGTTCTTC.

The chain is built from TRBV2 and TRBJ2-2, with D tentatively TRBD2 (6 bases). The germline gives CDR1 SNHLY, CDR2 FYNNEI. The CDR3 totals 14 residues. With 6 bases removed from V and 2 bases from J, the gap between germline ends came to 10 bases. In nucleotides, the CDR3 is TGTGCCAGCAGGGACGGGAGAAACACCGGGGAGCTGTTTTTT. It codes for CASRDGRNTGELFF.

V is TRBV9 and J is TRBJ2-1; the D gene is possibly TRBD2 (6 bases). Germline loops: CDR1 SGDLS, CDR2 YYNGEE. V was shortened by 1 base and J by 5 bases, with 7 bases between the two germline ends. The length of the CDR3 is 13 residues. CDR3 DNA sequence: TGTGCCAGCAGCGTAAGGACTAACAATGAGCAGTTCTTC. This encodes CASSVRTNNEQFF.

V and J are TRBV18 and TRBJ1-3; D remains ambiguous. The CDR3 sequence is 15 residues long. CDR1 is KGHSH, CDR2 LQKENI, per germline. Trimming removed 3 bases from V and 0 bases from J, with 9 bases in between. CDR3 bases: TGTGCCAGCTCACCGGCGGCGGGCTCTGGAAACACCATATATTTT. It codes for CASSPAAGSGNTIYF.